The clone carrying this TCR beta chain has more than one count but fewer than ten. This record belongs to a study of patients and donors after allogeneic stem cell transplantation. Each CDR3 protein gets one entry after TCRdb re-called the RT-PCR reads with MiXCR. Of 20,000 or so distinct CDR3 sequences detected, approximately 39% appear once; the ten largest clones hold approximately 80%. Sequenced material: blood, either unsorted or a sorted T cell fraction (not recorded which). The clonotype originates from a human donor who was either an allogeneic HSCT recipient or a stem cell or donor lymphocyte infusion donor (not recorded which). It is not recorded whose cells these are; they may come from a transplant donor.

The CDR3 loop is CASSEFRTAVGANYGYTF. As DNA, the CDR3 is TGCGCCAGCAGTGAGTTTCGGACTGCGGTTGGAGCTAACTATGGCTACACCTTC. The rearrangement links TRBV10-1 to TRBJ1-2; D not resolved. Germline V gene data show CDR1 as WNHNN and CDR2 as SYGVQD (reference sequence). V was cut by 1 base and J by 0 bases, with 18 bases left in between. The CDR3 is made up of 18 amino acids.